This T cell receptor beta chain stems from a study of OX40 agonist ivuxolimab in advanced cancers. Clones were sequenced by immunoSEQ multiplex PCR, and TCRdb holds only the in-frame ones, with some missing. The sample gives about 69,000 clones, just over 90% of which show up once; about 0.29% is in the top ten. CDR3 length equals 17 residues. The V and J ends lost 3 bases and 2 bases, in that order; junction bases with no gene match: 13. Germline CDR1 and CDR2: SGHRS and YFSETQ. Sequencing was performed on CD4+ or CD8+ T cells sorted from blood, taken in a trial of the OX40 agonist ivuxolimab. This TCR came from an adult with an advanced solid tumor such as melanoma, head and neck, liver or kidney cancer. This chain links TRBV5-1 with TRBJ2-5; 7 nucleotides line up with TRBD2. DNA of the CDR3: TGCGCCAGCAGCTCGAGGTTAGCGGGCCTGGAACAAGAGACCCAGTACTTC. Translation gives CASSSRLAGLEQETQYF.